This TCR beta chain originates from a study of blood T cell repertoires in COVID-19. Study overall: Whether acute or convalescent, the COVID-19 samples came from the United States, Italy and Spain.

Generated by immunoSEQ multiplex PCR, the TCRdb table keeps only in-frame clones and is missing some. The data show around 140,000 clones, 84% seen once. Per the germline V gene, CDR1 is KGHSH and CDR2 is LQKENI. CDR3 length: 16 residues. V was pared by 2 bases and J by 0 bases, with 6 bases of the junction left unmatched. Sample: peripheral blood. This sequence originates from a man aged 55 to 70 with active or convalescent COVID-19. The chain is built from TRBV18 and TRBJ1-1, with 7 bases identical to TRBD1. CDR3 in amino acids: CASSPGQVPMNTEAFF. DNA for the CDR3: TGTGCCAGCTCACCAGGACAGGTTCCGATGAACACTGAAGCTTTCTTT.